The sequence of this T cell receptor (beta chain) was determined in a study of blood T cells in healthy people across ages. Primed by a sample-barcoded 5' primer and a J-beta primer mix, a second PCR proceeded for about 7 to 11 cycles. MiXCR was run by TCRdb on the 5' RACE reads, yielding one entry per CDR3 protein. Among approximately 760,000 distinct CDR3 sequences listed, roughly 25% were seen once. J lost 4 bases, V lost 0 bases, and 5 bases had no gene match. The germline V gene has CDR1 DFQATT and CDR2 SNEGSKA (reference sequence). The CDR3 contains 14 residues. This same sample was also taken into another study, of T cells of mothers and their children.

The sample comprised blood. This rearrangement joins TRBV20-1 to TRBJ2-5; TRBD2 matches at 7 bases. The source of this sequence is a boy aged 5-17 years in good health. The CDR3 coding sequence is TGCAGTGCTAGAGATAGGTCGGGGGGAGAGACCCAGTACTTC. This translates into CSARDRSGGETQYF.